What follows are 19 T cell receptor beta chains derived from one specimen sequenced in a study of CD8+ T cells in alopecia areata. Extraction and reverse transcription of RNA yielded cDNA as the sequencing template. This table comes from immunoSEQ multiplex PCR, and its TCRdb copy is limited to in-frame clones, with some not included. The repertoire holds more than 200,000 clones, with roughly two thirds as singletons. Source: CD4+ T cells sorted from blood, taken at week 0. The receptors here all came from a human donor with alopecia areata.

This chain uses TRBV5-4 with TRBJ2-2, with D possibly matching TRBD1 (5 bases). V shed 4 bases and J shed 1 base, with 5 bases lying between them. The CDR3 has 13 amino acids. Germline CDR1 reads SGHNT; CDR2 reads YYREEE (reference sequence). The CDR3 bases are TGTGCCAGCAGCCAGGGGAACACCGGGGAGCTGTTTTTT. The encoded protein is CASSQGNTGELFF.

This chain uses TRBV10-3 with TRBJ1-1, with 7 bases lining up with TRBD1. This CDR3 comprises 16 residues. The germline V gene encodes CDR1 ENHRY and CDR2 SYGVKD. The V and J ends lost 4 bases and 4 bases, in that order; junction bases with no gene match: 12. CDR3 coding DNA: TGTGCCATCAGTGCTCAAACAGGGGCTTGGGGCACTGAAGCTTTCTTT. Its translation is CAISAQTGAWGTEAFF.

The rearrangement joins TRBV7-2 to TRBJ1-6, with D maybe TRBD1 (5 bases). V was pared by 5 bases and J by 7 bases, with 15 bases between. The CDR3 consists of 15 residues. The germline gives CDR1 SGHTA, CDR2 FQGNSA. The CDR3, as DNA: TGTGCCAGCAGCCCACACCGGGACGGGAATTCACCCCTCCACTTT. Its protein is CASSPHRDGNSPLHF. The entire variable domain, with the rest obtained from reference TRBV7-2 and TRBJ1-6, is as follows: GAGVSQSPSNKVTEKGKDVELRCDPISGHTALYWYRQSLGQGLEFLIYFQGNSAPDKSGLPSDRFSAERTGGSVSTLTIQRTQQEDSAVYLCASSPHRDGNSPLHFGNGTRLTVT.

The J gene is TRBJ2-3, the V gene TRBV5-4, with 10 positions matching TRBD2. The CDR3 is 16 amino acids. Germline loops: CDR1 SGHNT, CDR2 YYREEE (reference sequence). V shed 4 bases, J shed 0 bases, and the junction held 5 bases outside the gene matches. The CDR3: CASSRLAGTSTDTQYF. CDR3 DNA sequence: TGTGCCAGCAGCCGACTAGCGGGTACTAGCACAGATACGCAGTATTTT.

The chain uses TRBV5-1 and TRBJ2-6; D not certain. Germline V gene sequence: CDR1 SGHRS, CDR2 YFSETQ. V was shortened by 4 bases and J by 1 base, with 9 bases between the two germline ends. The CDR3 spans 15 residues. The CDR3 DNA reads TGCGCCAGCAGCCTGTCACGATCTGGGGCCAACGTCCTGACTTTC. Translation gives CASSLSRSGANVLTF.

This clone has only a few counts. The chain combines TRBV10-3 with TRBJ2-1; 8 bases match TRBD1. The CDR3 spans 16 residues. CDR1 is ENHRY, CDR2 SYGVKD, per germline. After removal of 10 bases from V and 0 bases from J, the junction contained 11 bases not matched to a gene. CDR3 protein: CATLGQVRSSYNEQFF. The CDR3 DNA reads as TGTGCCACCCTGGGACAGGTCCGGAGCTCCTACAATGAGCAGTTCTTC.

The V gene is TRBV6-5, the J gene TRBJ2-5; 10 positions agree with TRBD2. This CDR3 has 14 residues. Unmatched junction bases numbered 8, after V lost 7 bases and J lost 6 bases. The germline V gene has CDR1 MNHEY and CDR2 SVGAGI. In DNA, the CDR3 is TGTGCCAGCAAGGAGCGGGGGGGCCTGAAGACCCAGTACTTC. Amino acids: CASKERGGLKTQYF.

This clone was found once. V gene TRBV25-1 combines with J gene TRBJ1-1; TRBD1 matches at 8 bases. The germline CDR1 and CDR2 sequences are MGHDK and SYGVNS. V shed 4 bases, J shed 4 bases, and the junction held 8 bases outside the gene matches. This CDR3 contains 15 residues. The CDR3 DNA sequence: TGTGCCAGCAGTGGCTGGACAGGGCGGGCCACTGAAGCTTTCTTT. Translated, it gives CASSGWTGRATEAFF.

The chain uses TRBV30 and TRBJ1-1; D gene unclear. This CDR3 spans 15 amino acids. V lost 0 bases and J 6 bases, leaving 17 bases between the germline ends. Germline V gene data show CDR1 as GTSNPN and CDR2 as SVGIG (reference sequence). The CDR3 coding sequence is TGTGCCTGGAGTGTACTGGGTTCGGGCAGGCCTGAAGCTTTCTTT. Amino acid sequence: CAWSVLGSGRPEAFF.

The V and J genes are TRBV9 and TRBJ2-7; D may be TRBD1 or TRBD2 (5 bases each). This CDR3 has 14 amino acids. V shed 4 bases and J shed 7 bases, with 18 bases lying between them. The germline gives CDR1 SGDLS, CDR2 YYNGEE. The CDR3 DNA follows: TGTGCCAGCAGCTCCCAAGTGGGACCTAGTGAGCAGTACTTC. Protein product: CASSSQVGPSEQYF.

V is TRBV9 and J is TRBJ1-4, with D uncertain. The CDR3 totals 14 residues. V lost 2 bases and J lost 4, with 9 bases in between. Germline loops: CDR1 SGDLS, CDR2 YYNGEE. CDR3: CASSVPGVNEKLFF. CDR3 bases: TGTGCCAGCAGCGTCCCGGGAGTTAATGAAAAACTGTTTTTT. The full variable domain, with the rest looked up from reference TRBV9 and TRBJ1-4, is DSGVTQTPKHLITATGQRVTLRCSPRSGDLSVYWYQQSLDQGLQFLIQYYNGEERAKGNILERFSAQQFPDLHSELNLSSLELGDSALYFCASSVPGVNEKLFFGSGTQLSVL.

V gene TRBV19 combines with J gene TRBJ1-2; D gene uncertain. The CDR3 is made up of 10 amino acids. Trimming took 5 bases from V and 8 from J, leaving 6 bases between them. CDR1 and CDR2 from the germline V gene are LNHDA and SQIVND (reference sequence). CDR3 sequence reads: CASSGRGYTF. In nucleotides, the CDR3 is TGTGCCAGTAGTGGACGCGGCTACACCTTC.

This clone was seen just once. The chain links TRBV30 to TRBJ2-6; possible D gene TRBD1, 5 bases. Germline assignment: CDR1 GTSNPN and CDR2 SVGIG (reference sequence). Trimming removed 2 bases from V and 2 bases from J, with 13 bases in between. The CDR3 is made up of 16 amino acids. The CDR3 loop is CAWSIGAPTGANVLTF. The CDR3 bases are TGTGCCTGGAGTATAGGGGCCCCCACTGGGGCCAACGTCCTGACTTTC.

The chain recombines TRBV5-1 with TRBJ2-3; D may be TRBD1 (5 bases). The V gene's germline CDR1 is SGHRS and CDR2 YFSETQ. The CDR3 sequence is 15 residues long. The V gene lost 0 bases and the J gene lost 3 bases, with 11 bases spanning the gap. In DNA form, the CDR3 reads TGCGCCAGCAGCTTGGAGCGACAGCCAACAGATACGCAGTATTTT. Residues: CASSLERQPTDTQYF.

This clone was seen a few times. V is TRBV29-1 and J is TRBJ2-5; D possibly matches TRBD1 or TRBD2 (6 bases each). Germline assignment: CDR1 SQVTM and CDR2 ANQGSEA. The CDR3 totals 13 residues. V gave up 6 bases and J gave up 5 bases, with 16 bases separating them. CDR3 residues: CSVGGGSGETQYF. CDR3 bases: TGCAGCGTCGGGGGCGGGTCCGGGGAGACCCAGTACTTC.

This chain connects TRBV25-1 to TRBJ2-2, with D possibly matching TRBD1 (6 bases). The V gene lost 7 bases and the J gene lost 1 base, with 10 bases spanning the gap. This CDR3 spans 14 amino acids. CDR1 and CDR2 from the germline V gene are MGHDK and SYGVNS. CDR3 in DNA: TGTGCCAGCAAAAAACAGGGGAACACCGGGGAGCTGTTTTTT. Amino acid sequence: CASKKQGNTGELFF.

This clone has just a few counts. The chain carries TRBV29-1 and TRBJ1-1, with a weak D call TRBD1 (5 bases). Trimming took off 6 bases at V and 2 bases at J, with 16 bases between the two ends. The germline CDR1 and CDR2 sequences are SQVTM and ANQGSEA. The CDR3 spans 14 residues. CDR3 loop: CSVHLLTENTEAFF. Written as DNA, the CDR3 is TGCAGCGTCCACCTACTGACAGAAAACACTGAAGCTTTCTTT.

The gene calls are TRBV4-3 and TRBJ2-7; 8 nucleotides match TRBD1. The CDR3 is made up of 14 amino acids. CDR1 is LGHNA, CDR2 YSLEER, per germline. The V segment lost 1 base and the J segment 5 bases; nucleotides outside the gene matches: 4. Here the CDR3 reads CASSQAGGRDEQYF. The CDR3 coding sequence is TGCGCCAGCAGCCAAGCAGGGGGCAGGGACGAGCAGTACTTC.

V and J are TRBV29-1 and TRBJ2-1, with 7 bases matching TRBD1. This CDR3 comprises 13 residues. Germline values: CDR1 SQVTM, CDR2 ANQGSEA. J was trimmed by 7 bases and V by 8 bases; bases with no gene match: 11. This CDR3 is CSYGTDPWNEQFF. In DNA form, the CDR3 reads TGCAGCTATGGGACAGATCCTTGGAATGAGCAGTTCTTC.